The 21 T cell receptor beta chains listed next were all sequenced from one sample in a study of OX40 agonist ivuxolimab in advanced cancers. Here immunoSEQ multiplex PCR was the method, and the copy in TCRdb shows in-frame clones only, minus some. Of about 25,000 clones in the sample, roughly 85% were seen once. This sample comprised CD4+ or CD8+ T cells sorted from blood, obtained in a trial of the OX40 agonist ivuxolimab. The source of these receptors is an adult with an advanced solid tumor such as melanoma, head and neck, liver or kidney cancer.

CDR3 DNA sequence: TGTGCCAGCTCACCGGCCGACTCCGGAGATGGAACCCAGTACTTC. Amino acid sequence: CASSPADSGDGTQYF. The V and J genes are TRBV18 and TRBJ2-5; D ambiguous. Germline V CDR1 and CDR2: KGHSH, LQKENI. Trimming removed 3 bases from V and 8 bases from J, with 19 bases in between. The CDR3 is 15 amino acids.

This sequence joins TRBV14 and TRBJ2-7, with TRBD1 identical over 9 bases. Germline values: CDR1 SGHDN, CDR2 FVKESK. This CDR3 is 17 amino acids long. The trim removed 1 base at V and 5 bases at J, leaving 12 bases unmatched. This chain's CDR3 is CASSQAFGQGYNHEQYF. In nucleotides, the CDR3 is TGTGCCAGCAGCCAAGCCTTTGGACAGGGGTATAATCACGAGCAGTACTTC.

The chain is built from TRBV21-1 and TRBJ2-4; the D segment call TRBD2 is taken from the table without a DNA check. TRBV21-1 is a documented pseudogene. This CDR3 has 15 amino acids. The CDR3 here is CASVLIAGEFNIQYF. As DNA, the CDR3 is TGTGCCAGCGTCTTAATAGCGGGAGAATTTAACATTCAGTACTTC.

By proportion, this clone is medium-sized (0.01 to 0.1%). Other nucleotide sequences from this sample produce the same CDR3. This chain joins TRBV30 and TRBJ1-3; possibly TRBD1 for D (5 bases). Trimming removed 4 bases at V and 3 bases at J, with 7 bases between. CDR1 is GTSNPN and CDR2 is SVGIG in the germline V gene (reference sequence). This CDR3 is built from 12 residues. The CDR3 loop reads CAWKGLGNTIYF. As DNA, the CDR3 is TGTGCCTGGAAGGGGCTTGGAAACACCATATATTTT.

This chain connects TRBV7-9 to TRBJ2-1, with 16 bases fitting TRBD2. V shed 1 base and J 2 bases; nucleotides not matched to a gene: 2. CDR1 and CDR2 from the germline V gene are SEHNR and FQNEAQ (reference sequence). The CDR3 totals 18 residues. CDR3 region: CASSLDGTSGRAYNEQFF. For the CDR3, the DNA is TGTGCCAGCAGCTTAGATGGGACTAGCGGGAGGGCCTACAATGAGCAGTTCTTC.

This chain uses TRBV7-8 with TRBJ2-1; 11 positions agree with TRBD2. CDR3 length equals 19 residues. Trimming at V came to 7 bases and at J to 4 bases, leaving 18 bases not matched to a gene. Germline V gene sequence: CDR1 SGHVS, CDR2 FQNEAQ. This CDR3 reads CASTPHSLAGGLRYNEQFF. As DNA, the CDR3 is TGTGCCAGCACCCCCCACTCGCTAGCGGGGGGCCTGAGATACAATGAGCAGTTCTTC. Full variable domain (rest looked up from reference TRBV7-8 and TRBJ2-1): GAGVSQSPRYKVAKRGQDVALRCDPISGHVSLFWYQQALGQGPEFLTYFQNEAQLDKSGLPSDRFFAERPEGSVSTLKIQRTQQEDSAVYLCASTPHSLAGGLRYNEQFFGPGTRLTVL.

This chain uses TRBV5-1 with TRBJ2-1, with 10 bases matching TRBD2. The germline gives CDR1 SGHRS, CDR2 YFSETQ. J gave up 5 bases and V 0 bases, and 5 bases lay outside the gene matches. The CDR3 has 16 amino acids. CDR3 loop: CASSLAPSGGHNEQFF. The CDR3 bases are TGCGCCAGCAGCTTGGCCCCTAGCGGGGGACACAATGAGCAGTTCTTC.

The J gene is TRBJ2-1, the V gene TRBV19; D may be TRBD2 (5 bases). The V end was cut by 3 bases, the J end by 9 bases, with 18 bases between. The CDR3 spans 15 residues. Looked up from germline, CDR1 is LNHDA and CDR2 is SQIVND (reference sequence). DNA of the CDR3: TGTGCCAGTAGTATTCTAGCCCTGGGGTTCGGTGAGCAGTTCTTC. Translation gives CASSILALGFGEQFF.

This sequence joins TRBV10-3 and TRBJ2-3; D call uncertain. Between the trimmed V and J ends, which lost 2 bases and 2 bases, there was a span of 2 bases. Germline V gene data show CDR1 as ENHRY and CDR2 as SYGVKD. This CDR3 spans 12 amino acids. CDR3 in amino acids: CAISENTDTQYF. The CDR3 DNA sequence: TGTGCCATCAGTGAGAACACAGATACGCAGTATTTT.

This chain connects TRBV6-6 to TRBJ2-5; D ambiguous. The CDR3 is 12 residues long. Trimming stripped 0 bases from V and 4 bases from J, with 3 bases between. Per the germline V gene, CDR1 is MNHNY and CDR2 is SVGAGI (reference sequence). CDR3 bases: TGTGCCAGCAGTTACTCGACAGAGACCCAGTACTTC. Protein sequence: CASSYSTETQYF.

J is TRBJ2-3 and V is TRBV29-1; 9 bases fit TRBD2. Trimming took 4 bases from V and 2 from J; bases not matched to a gene: 4. The CDR3 spans 14 residues. Germline V CDR1 and CDR2: SQVTM, ANQGSEA. The CDR3 sequence is CSVGRGGATDTQYF. DNA for the CDR3: TGCAGCGTTGGGCGCGGGGGGGCCACAGATACGCAGTATTTT.

The chain couples TRBV5-4 to TRBJ2-2; D gene uncertain. Per germline, CDR1 SGHNT and CDR2 YYREEE (reference sequence). There are 15 residues in the CDR3. V was shortened by 3 bases and J by 0 bases, with 9 bases between the two germline ends. The CDR3 nucleotides are TGTGCCAGCAGCTCCGGCCTATCGAACACCGGGGAGCTGTTTTTT. It encodes CASSSGLSNTGELFF.

This clone appeared a few times. The J gene is TRBJ1-1, the V gene TRBV6-5; D is ambiguous. The CDR3 consists of 13 residues. Germline lookup yields CDR1 MNHEY and CDR2 SVGAGI. The V end lost 7 bases, the J end lost 5 bases, and 14 bases lay between the germline ends. CDR3 sequence reads: CASTPTVFTEAFF. DNA for the CDR3: TGTGCCAGCACCCCAACCGTTTTTACTGAAGCTTTCTTT.

The rearrangement uses TRBV10-3 and TRBJ1-4, with D perhaps matching TRBD1 (6 bases). The CDR3 sequence is 15 residues long. Per germline, CDR1 ENHRY and CDR2 SYGVKD. Between the trimmed V and J ends, which lost 4 bases and 8 bases, there was a span of 17 bases. Written as DNA, the CDR3 is TGTGCCATCAGTGGAGCCCCACAGGGTGGGGAAAAACTGTTTTTT. It yields the protein CAISGAPQGGEKLFF.

This sequence joins TRBV19 and TRBJ2-3, with 7 bases matching TRBD2. Germline V gene lookup returns CDR1 LNHDA and CDR2 SQIVND (reference sequence). This CDR3 spans 15 amino acids. Trimming took 3 bases from V and 0 from J; bases not matched to a gene: 3. CDR3 sequence (DNA): TGTGCCAGTAGTATTGGGACTATCAGCACAGATACGCAGTATTTT. Protein: CASSIGTISTDTQYF.

This clone has more than one count but fewer than ten. Compared with germline, one end of the junction differs, possibly owing to a read error. The chain uses TRBV7-7 and TRBJ2-1, with D unclear. The germline V gene encodes CDR1 SSHAT and CDR2 FNYEAQ (reference sequence). The CDR3 runs to 13 residues. The CDR3 nucleotides are TGTGCTAGCAGCTTAGATGCCTACAATGAGCAGTTCTTC. Translated, it gives CASSLDAYNEQFF.

The chain has TRBV7-9 and TRBJ2-7, with 10 bases that match TRBD2. In germline, CDR1 is SEHNR, CDR2 FQNEAQ (reference sequence). The CDR3 has 16 residues. V trimming: 5 bases; J trimming: 5 bases; junction bases outside the gene matches: 12. The CDR3 DNA reads as TGTGCCAGCAGCCTGTCGCTAGCGGGAGTGGCACACGAGCAGTACTTC. It is translated as CASSLSLAGVAHEQYF.

Relative to its sample, this clone is medium-sized. The V call is TRBV19, the J call TRBJ1-1; 12 bases agree with TRBD1. There are 17 residues in the CDR3. CDR1 and CDR2 (germline): LNHDA, SQIVND (reference sequence). Germline trimming cut 3 bases from V and 1 base from J; bases unmatched to any gene: 6. The CDR3 here is CASSIGTGGFKNTEAFF. CDR3 nucleotide sequence: TGTGCCAGTAGTATTGGGACAGGGGGCTTTAAGAACACTGAAGCTTTCTTT.

The chain recombines TRBV18 with TRBJ2-7, with 8 bases fitting TRBD2. Germline values: CDR1 KGHSH, CDR2 LQKENI. This CDR3 contains 14 residues. V shed 3 bases, J shed 7 bases, and the junction held 8 bases outside the gene matches. The CDR3 coding sequence is TGTGCCAGCTCACCTGGAGCGGGAGTAGGAGAGCAGTACTTC. Encoded protein: CASSPGAGVGEQYF. The full variable domain, in which reference TRBV18 and TRBJ2-7 provide the parts outside the CDR3, is NAGVMQNPRHLVRRRGQEARLRCSPMKGHSHVYWYRQLPEEGLKFMVYLQKENIIDESGMPKERFSAEFPKEGPSILRIQQVVRGDSAAYFCASSPGAGVGEQYFGPGTRLTVT.

The sample holds one count of this clone. This chain connects TRBV5-1 to TRBJ2-1; TRBD2 agrees at 11 bases. CDR1 is SGHRS, CDR2 YFSETQ, per germline. V trimming: 9 bases; J trimming: 0 bases; junction bases outside the gene matches: 11. This CDR3 has 17 amino acids. CDR3 sequence reads: CATTSGVGLSSYNEQFF. As DNA, the CDR3 is TGCGCCACGACTAGCGGGGTAGGGTTAAGCTCCTACAATGAGCAGTTCTTC.

Notes on this clone: The junction departs from germline at one end; a sequencing error may be responsible. The chain has TRBV19 and TRBJ1-4; 8 nucleotides align to TRBD1. The CDR3 extends over 12 amino acids. Germline lookup yields CDR1 LNHDA and CDR2 SQIVND (reference sequence). The CDR3 here is CASSPGGSTTYF. The DNA of the CDR3 is TGTGCCAGTAGTCCAGGGGGCTCTACCACTTATTTT.